The 17 T cell receptor beta chains given below trace back to one sample, sequenced in a study of CD8 T cells in ankylosing spondylitis. The antigens of these receptors remain unknown. General observations from the study: A motif of eight highly homologous TCR beta variants was seen as apparently characteristic of ankylosing spondylitis blood.

One entry per CDR3 protein results from TCRdb running MiXCR on the 5' RACE reads. This table has approximately 300,000 distinct CDR3 sequences, 6.5% to 10% appearing once. Specimen: blood, either unsorted or a sorted T cell fraction (not recorded which). All receptors derive from a male donor with ankylosing spondylitis.

This clonotype was counted only a few times. The chain carries TRBV9 and TRBJ2-7; the match to TRBD2 covers 7 bases. Looked up from germline, CDR1 is SGDLS and CDR2 is YYNGEE. V lost 0 bases and J lost 4; bases outside the gene matches: 13. The CDR3 has 17 amino acids. CDR3 in amino acids: CASSVGGRAGEGYEQYF. The CDR3 nucleotides are TGTGCCAGCAGCGTAGGCGGTAGGGCGGGAGAAGGGTACGAGCAGTACTTC. The variable domain in full, with the rest retrieved from reference TRBV9 and TRBJ2-7, is DSGVTQTPKHLITATGQRVTLRCSPRSGDLSVYWYQQSLDQGLQFLIQYYNGEERAKGNILERFSAQQFPDLHSELNLSSLELGDSALYFCASSVGGRAGEGYEQYFGPGTRLTVT.

This clonotype showed up many times. This sequence joins TRBV6-1 and TRBJ2-3, with D unresolved. Germline V gene lookup returns CDR1 MNHNS and CDR2 SASEGT. Trimming left V 3 bases short and J 0 bases short, with 10 bases between. CDR3 size: 15 residues. CDR3 residues: CASSDPGVSTDTQYF. The CDR3 region has the DNA TGTGCCAGCAGTGATCCAGGAGTGAGCACAGATACGCAGTATTTT.

This clonotype was detected only a few times. The rearrangement joins TRBV5-6 to TRBJ2-5, with D hard to call. CDR3 length equals 12 residues. The germline gives CDR1 SGHDT, CDR2 YYEEEE. V was clipped by 5 bases and J by 5 bases, with 10 bases between them. CDR3 nucleotide sequence: TGTGCCAGCAGTTTAGTTCCCGAGACCCAGTACTTC. Amino acid sequence: CASSLVPETQYF.

This clonotype came up many times. The chain uses TRBV6-2 or TRBV6-3 and TRBJ2-2; D remains ambiguous. Per germline, CDR1 MNHEY and CDR2 SVGEGT. This CDR3 is 15 amino acids long. Trimming stripped 5 bases from V and 5 bases from J, with 15 bases between. Written as DNA, the CDR3 is TGTGCCAGCAGTCCGCTGGGCCGAGGTACCGGGGAGCTGTTTTTT. Protein product: CASSPLGRGTGELFF.

This chain links TRBV20-1 with TRBJ2-3; 11 bases agree with TRBD2. The CDR3 sequence is 14 residues long. The trim removed 7 bases at V and 0 bases at J, leaving 3 bases unmatched. Germline V gene data show CDR1 as DFQATT and CDR2 as SNEGSKA (reference sequence). For the CDR3, the DNA is TGCAGTGTTAGCGGGAGGGGGAGCACAGATACGCAGTATTTT. Amino acids: CSVSGRGSTDTQYF.

This clonotype was detected many times. J is TRBJ1-2 and V is TRBV16; D not resolved. The CDR3 totals 13 residues. Germline CDR1 is KGHSY and CDR2 is FQNENV. V lost 1 base to trimming and J lost 2 bases, with 5 bases between them. The CDR3 here is CASSQWRNYGYTF. Here the CDR3 DNA reads TGTGCCAGCAGCCAATGGAGAAACTATGGCTACACCTTC. The variable domain in full, completed from reference TRBV16 and TRBJ1-2, reads GEEVAQTPKHLVRGEGQKAKLYCAPIKGHSYVFWYQQVLKNEFKFLISFQNENVFDETGMPKERFSAKCLPNSPCSLEIQATKLEDSAVYFCASSQWRNYGYTFGSGTRLTVV.

The J gene is TRBJ2-1, the V gene TRBV3-1, with D perhaps matching TRBD2 (6 bases). The V gene lost 4 bases and the J gene lost 5 bases, with 15 bases spanning the gap. The CDR3 length is 15 residues. The germline V gene has CDR1 LGHDT and CDR2 YNNKEL (reference sequence). This CDR3 reads CASSRSSVNHNEQFF. The CDR3 DNA sequence: TGTGCCAGCAGCCGTTCTAGCGTAAACCACAATGAGCAGTTCTTC.

This clonotype was detected once. The chain combines TRBV18 with TRBJ2-3; either TRBD1 or TRBD2 may supply D (5 bases each). V was pared by 4 bases and J by 4 bases, with 12 bases between. CDR1 and CDR2 (germline): KGHSH, LQKENI. The CDR3 runs 14 residues. The CDR3 sequence: CASSLPGRSDTQYF. For the CDR3, the DNA is TGTGCCAGCTCACTTCCGGGGCGCTCAGATACGCAGTATTTT. Using reference TRBV18 and TRBJ2-3 for the parts outside the CDR3, the full variable domain is NAGVMQNPRHLVRRRGQEARLRCSPMKGHSHVYWYRQLPEEGLKFMVYLQKENIIDESGMPKERFSAEFPKEGPSILRIQQVVRGDSAAYFCASSLPGRSDTQYFGPGTRLTVL.

Many counts were recorded for this clonotype. The rearrangement joins TRBV7-2 to TRBJ2-1; 9 bases match TRBD1. CDR3 length equals 13 residues. V lost 7 bases, J lost 4 bases, and 2 bases stayed unmatched. Per germline, CDR1 SGHTA and CDR2 FQGNSA. CDR3 nucleotides: TGTGCCAGCAACAGGGGGCTTTACAATGAGCAGTTCTTC. Its translation is CASNRGLYNEQFF.

V and J are TRBV3-1 and TRBJ2-7; TRBD2 is a possible D gene (6 bases). V dropped 1 base and J dropped 6 bases, with 7 bases sitting between them. CDR3 length: 12 residues. The germline CDR1 and CDR2 sequences are LGHDT and YNNKEL (reference sequence). CDR3 sequence reads: CASSQAGLEQYF. As DNA, the CDR3 is TGTGCCAGCAGCCAAGCGGGACTCGAGCAGTACTTC.

The V call is TRBV24-1, the J call TRBJ2-1; the D call may be TRBD1 or TRBD2 (6 bases each). The length of the CDR3 is 13 residues. Germline CDR1 reads KGHDR; CDR2 reads SFDVKD. The ends were cut back, 5 bases at V and 10 bases at J, with 14 bases in the middle. The CDR3 loop reads CATSALGGREQFF. In DNA, the CDR3 is TGTGCCACCAGTGCCCTGGGGGGCAGGGAGCAGTTCTTC.

The rearrangement joins TRBV7-9 to TRBJ1-1; weak D call: TRBD1 (5 bases). Looked up from germline, CDR1 is SEHNR and CDR2 is FQNEAQ (reference sequence). V dropped 5 bases and J dropped 7 bases, with 23 bases sitting between them. CDR3 length equals 16 residues. The CDR3 sequence is CASSPPLTAYSGEAFF. The CDR3 DNA follows: TGTGCCAGCAGCCCCCCTTTGACAGCCTATAGCGGTGAAGCTTTCTTT.

This rearrangement joins TRBV5-1 to TRBJ2-6, with D maybe TRBD1 (6 bases). Germline CDR1 reads SGHRS; CDR2 reads YFSETQ. This CDR3 comprises 19 residues. The germline V and J ends were trimmed by 1 base and 4 bases, with 21 bases remaining between them. The CDR3 spells CASSLQPRDTMSGANVLTF. The DNA for the CDR3 is TGCGCCAGCAGCTTGCAGCCCCGGGACACAATGTCAGGGGCCAACGTCCTGACTTTC. The complete variable domain, with remaining parts taken from reference TRBV5-1 and TRBJ2-6, reads KAGVTQTPRYLIKTRGQQVTLSCSPISGHRSVSWYQQTPGQGLQFLFEYFSETQRNKGNFPGRFSGRQFSNSRSEMNVSTLELGDSALYLCASSLQPRDTMSGANVLTFGAGSRLTVL.

This clonotype was recorded many times. This chain connects TRBV20-1 to TRBJ2-3; 9 bases are shared with TRBD1. Germline CDR1 is DFQATT and CDR2 is SNEGSKA (reference sequence). V trimming: 3 bases; J trimming: 0 bases; junction bases outside the gene matches: 1. This CDR3 is 14 amino acids long. The CDR3 nucleotides are TGCAGTGCTAGTGGGACAGGGAGCACAGATACGCAGTATTTT. This translates into CSASGTGSTDTQYF.

This clonotype has ten or more counts. The rearrangement uses TRBV29-1 and TRBJ2-1; 8 bases align to TRBD2. V lost 5 bases to trimming and J lost 6 bases; unmatched junction nucleotides: 6. The CDR3 has 13 residues. Germline CDR1 is SQVTM and CDR2 is ANQGSEA. CDR3 loop: CSVSAGGINEQFF. The DNA of the CDR3 is TGCAGCGTTTCGGCGGGAGGAATCAATGAGCAGTTCTTC.

A few counts support this clonotype. The CDR3 DNA reads as TGTGCCAGCGGGGTCGACAATCAGCCCCAGCATTTT. Translating it yields CASGVDNQPQHF. The gene calls are TRBV7-9 and TRBJ1-5; no definite D call. Looked up from germline, CDR1 is SEHNR and CDR2 is FQNEAQ (reference sequence). The V and J ends lost 8 bases and 3 bases respectively, with 8 bases between them. This CDR3 comprises 12 residues.

This rearrangement joins TRBV18 to TRBJ2-2; D not certain. Between the trimmed V and J ends, which lost 2 bases and 8 bases, there was a span of 9 bases. Germline loops: CDR1 KGHSH, CDR2 LQKENI. The CDR3 is 13 residues long. The CDR3 protein is CASSPIVRGELFF. Here the CDR3 DNA reads TGTGCCAGCTCACCAATCGTTCGGGGGGAGCTGTTTTTT. Looking up the rest from reference TRBV18 and TRBJ2-2 gives the full variable domain: NAGVMQNPRHLVRRRGQEARLRCSPMKGHSHVYWYRQLPEEGLKFMVYLQKENIIDESGMPKERFSAEFPKEGPSILRIQQVVRGDSAAYFCASSPIVRGELFFGEGSRLTVL.